A single sample gave rise to the 27 T cell receptor beta chains below, sequenced in a study of CD8 T cells in ankylosing spondylitis. TCRdb fed the 5' RACE reads into MiXCR, producing one record per CDR3 protein. The sample has fewer than 250,000 distinct CDR3 sequences, under 12% seen once. The sequencing sample was made of blood, either unsorted or a sorted T cell fraction (not recorded which). The receptor source for this set is a male donor with ankylosing spondylitis or in good health (not recorded which).

The chain combines TRBV27 with TRBJ2-2; D may be TRBD1 (6 bases). Germline V gives CDR1 MNHEY, CDR2 SMNVEV (reference sequence). Trimming removed 5 bases at V and 1 base at J, with 17 bases between. This CDR3 has 17 amino acids. Here the CDR3 DNA reads TGTGCCAGCAGTCCATATGCACAGGGCCTGAACACCGGGGAGCTGTTTTTT. This gives the protein CASSPYAQGLNTGELFF.

V usage is TRBV29-1 and J usage is TRBJ1-2; D ambiguous. This CDR3 region has 11 residues. V dropped 5 bases and J dropped 0 bases, with 4 bases sitting between them. Germline CDR1 reads SQVTM; CDR2 reads ANQGSEA. The CDR3 spells CSVTANYGYTF. The CDR3 DNA reads as TGCAGCGTTACAGCTAACTATGGCTACACCTTC.

This clonotype was recorded many times. The chain combines TRBV5-1 with TRBJ2-3; D may be TRBD2 (6 bases). From germline, CDR1 is SGHRS and CDR2 YFSETQ. The CDR3 sequence is 14 residues long. Trimming removed 0 bases from V and 7 bases from J, with 12 bases in between. The CDR3 DNA is TGCGCCAGCAGCTTGGACAGTGGGGGGAATACGCAGTATTTT. Encoded protein: CASSLDSGGNTQYF.

This clonotype was observed a handful of times. This rearrangement joins TRBV11-2 to TRBJ2-7; D unresolved. The germline V and J ends were trimmed by 7 bases and 2 bases, with 6 bases remaining between them. Germline loops: CDR1 SGHAT, CDR2 FQNNGV. This CDR3 has 11 residues. The chain's CDR3 is CASTRAYEQYF. For the CDR3, the DNA is TGTGCCAGCACCCGGGCCTACGAGCAGTACTTC.

There are many counts of this clonotype. This chain joins TRBV7-2 and TRBJ1-1; tentatively, D is TRBD1 (6 bases). Germline-derived CDR1 and CDR2 are SGHTA and FQGNSA. This CDR3 is 14 amino acids long. V was trimmed by 4 bases and J by 1 base, leaving 10 bases between them. The CDR3 reads CASSYARGNTEAFF. The CDR3 DNA reads as TGTGCCAGCAGCTACGCCAGGGGGAACACTGAAGCTTTCTTT. Looking up the rest from reference TRBV7-2 and TRBJ1-1 gives the full variable domain: GAGVSQSPSNKVTEKGKDVELRCDPISGHTALYWYRQSLGQGLEFLIYFQGNSAPDKSGLPSDRFSAERTGGSVSTLTIQRTQQEDSAVYLCASSYARGNTEAFFGQGTRLTVV.

This clonotype occurred many times. The gene calls are TRBV18 and TRBJ2-1; D possibly corresponds to TRBD1 (5 bases). V lost 4 bases and J 7 bases, leaving 11 bases between the germline ends. Germline assignment: CDR1 KGHSH and CDR2 LQKENI. This CDR3 spans 13 amino acids. CDR3 loop: CASSLQKGNEQFF. As DNA, the CDR3 is TGTGCCAGCTCACTTCAGAAGGGGAATGAGCAGTTCTTC.

This clonotype occurred a few times. The chain employs TRBV5-5 and TRBJ1-1, with D hard to call. Germline lookup yields CDR1 SGHKS and CDR2 YYEKEE (reference sequence). V lost 3 bases to trimming and J lost 8 bases, with 20 bases between them. This CDR3 region has 15 residues. Written as DNA, the CDR3 is TGTGCCAGCAGCTGGAGTGCAGGCTCCTACCCCGAAGCTTTCTTT. Translating it yields CASSWSAGSYPEAFF.

This clonotype was recorded many times. The rearrangement joins TRBV7-2 to TRBJ1-1; the D gene is possibly TRBD1 (5 bases). CDR3 size: 15 residues. Trimming took off 7 bases at V and 0 bases at J, with 15 bases between the two ends. Germline CDR1 is SGHTA and CDR2 is FQGNSA. DNA for the CDR3: TGTGCCAGCACCCCGACCGGGACTTTGAACACTGAAGCTTTCTTT. The encoded protein is CASTPTGTLNTEAFF.

There are many counts of this clonotype. V is TRBV6-6 and J is TRBJ2-3; D may correspond to TRBD1 or TRBD2 (5 bases each). Trimming removed 5 bases from V and 7 bases from J, with 13 bases in between. Germline-derived CDR1 and CDR2 are MNHNY and SVGAGI (reference sequence). This CDR3 spans 13 amino acids. In DNA form, the CDR3 reads TGTGCCAGCAGTACCGAGGGGTGGAATACGCAGTATTTT. This translates into CASSTEGWNTQYF.

This clonotype was counted at least ten times. This chain joins TRBV3-1 and TRBJ1-2; a possible D gene is TRBD1 (6 bases). V was clipped by 1 base and J by 10 bases, with 10 bases between them. The length of the CDR3 is 12 residues. Germline CDR1 reads LGHDT; CDR2 reads YNNKEL (reference sequence). As DNA, the CDR3 is TGTGCCAGCAGCCAAGTCCCAGGGGACTACACCTTC. This sequence encodes CASSQVPGDYTF.

CDR3 sequence (DNA): TGTGCCAGCAGCATCGGGACAGGCTACGAGCAGTACTTC. Protein: CASSIGTGYEQYF. V gene TRBV7-6 combines with J gene TRBJ2-7; 8 bases are a match to TRBD1. J was trimmed by 3 bases and V by 5 bases; bases with no gene match: 3. The CDR3 has 13 amino acids. CDR1 is SGHVS and CDR2 is FNYEAQ in the germline V gene.

In this sample, this clonotype turned up many times. The chain recombines TRBV12-3 or TRBV12-4 with TRBJ2-5; D unresolved. Deletions cut 3 bases from V and 2 bases from J, with 7 bases between. The CDR3 spans 13 residues. Here the CDR3 DNA reads TGTGCCAGCAGTTTGGCACAGCAAGAGACCCAGTACTTC. It codes for CASSLAQQETQYF.

The sample holds one count of this clonotype. A much bigger clone sits one base away, suggesting this may be a read error. V is TRBV20-1 and J is TRBJ2-3; 8 bases match TRBD2. This CDR3 region has 18 residues. Germline V gene data show CDR1 as DFQATT and CDR2 as SNEGSKA (reference sequence). J lost 6 bases, V lost 6 bases, and 23 bases had no gene match. CDR3 residues: CSAARLARGEGGLDTQYF. As DNA, the CDR3 is TGCAGTGCGGCCCGACTAGCGCGGGGGGAAGGAGGTCTGGATACGCAGTATTTT.

In this sample, this clonotype turned up many times. The chain links TRBV9 to TRBJ1-1, with no clear D. Per germline, CDR1 SGDLS and CDR2 YYNGEE. Trimming took off 3 bases at V and 1 base at J, with 4 bases between the two ends. This CDR3 spans 12 amino acids. The CDR3 loop is CASSGGNTEAFF. The CDR3 DNA is TGTGCCAGCAGCGGTGGGAACACTGAAGCTTTCTTT.

The J gene is TRBJ1-1, the V gene TRBV20-1; no firm D call. CDR1 and CDR2 (germline): DFQATT, SNEGSKA (reference sequence). V was pared by 1 base and J by 0 bases, with 9 bases between. This CDR3 region has 14 residues. The DNA for the CDR3 is TGCAGTGCTAGAGTTGGCCACATGAACACTGAAGCTTTCTTT. This codes for CSARVGHMNTEAFF.

This clonotype was counted many times. CDR3 loop: CASSFQGLGEFF. Here the CDR3 DNA reads TGTGCCAGCAGCTTCCAGGGTTTAGGGGAGTTCTTC. The J gene is TRBJ2-1, the V gene TRBV7-9; D possibly corresponds to TRBD1 (5 bases). CDR3 length: 12 amino acids. Germline lookup yields CDR1 SEHNR and CDR2 FQNEAQ (reference sequence). Between the trimmed V and J ends, which lost 3 bases and 14 bases, there was a span of 14 bases.

This clonotype has a handful of counts. This chain connects TRBV29-1 to TRBJ1-3; possible D gene TRBD1, 6 bases. Germline V gene sequence: CDR1 SQVTM, CDR2 ANQGSEA. The V and J ends lost 3 bases and 4 bases respectively, with 10 bases between them. The CDR3 loop spans 13 amino acids. This CDR3 is CSVEAGAGNTIYF. CDR3 nucleotides: TGCAGCGTTGAGGCAGGGGCAGGAAACACCATATATTTT. The whole variable domain, filled in from reference TRBV29-1 and TRBJ1-3, reads SAVISQKPSRDICQRGTSLTIQCQVDSQVTMMFWYRQQPGQSLTLIATANQGSEATYESGFVIDKFPISRPNLTFSTLTVSNMSPEDSSIYLCSVEAGAGNTIYFGEGSWLTVV.

The chain has TRBV11-1 and TRBJ2-7; 10 bases are a match to TRBD1. The CDR3 loop spans 18 amino acids. Germline lookup yields CDR1 SGHAT and CDR2 FQDESV (reference sequence). Unmatched junction bases numbered 17, after V lost 2 bases and J lost 7 bases. The CDR3 region has the DNA TGTGCCAGCAGCTTATTAGTGGTAACCGGGACAGGGGCGCGGGAGCAGTACTTC. Translated, it gives CASSLLVVTGTGAREQYF.

There are many counts of this clonotype. This chain uses TRBV12-3 or TRBV12-4 with TRBJ2-2, with 12 positions matching TRBD2. With 6 bases clipped from V and 6 bases from J, the junction kept 5 bases outside the gene matches. The CDR3 sequence is 15 residues long. For the CDR3, the DNA is TGTGCCAGCAGCGGACTAGCGGGGACCTCCGGGGAGCTGTTTTTT. As protein: CASSGLAGTSGELFF.

This clonotype was seen a few times. This sequence joins TRBV3-1 and TRBJ2-1; D remains ambiguous. The germline V gene encodes CDR1 LGHDT and CDR2 YNNKEL (reference sequence). The V and J ends lost 4 bases and 8 bases respectively, with 9 bases between them. The CDR3 has 12 amino acids. The CDR3 region is CASSRNVYEQFF. As DNA, the CDR3 is TGTGCCAGCAGCCGCAACGTGTATGAGCAGTTCTTC.

This clonotype has a handful of counts. The V call is TRBV4-1, the J call TRBJ2-7, with unresolved D. The germline V gene encodes CDR1 MGHRA and CDR2 YSYEKL. With 0 bases removed from V and 2 bases from J, the gap between germline ends came to 11 bases. The CDR3 is 15 residues long. The CDR3 spells CASSQDHHSTYEQYF. In DNA, the CDR3 is TGCGCCAGCAGCCAAGATCATCACAGCACCTACGAGCAGTACTTC.

The chain couples TRBV20-1 to TRBJ1-1; possibly TRBD1 for D (6 bases). Trimming took off 0 bases at V and 8 bases at J, with 25 bases between the two ends. Germline lookup yields CDR1 DFQATT and CDR2 SNEGSKA (reference sequence). There are 17 residues in the CDR3. CDR3 region: CSARDEGGLGASGEAFF. The CDR3 DNA reads TGCAGTGCTAGAGATGAGGGGGGTTTGGGGGCGAGCGGAGAAGCTTTCTTT.

This sequence joins TRBV2 and TRBJ2-7, with unresolved D. The V gene lost 4 bases and the J gene lost 7 bases, with 5 bases spanning the gap. The CDR3 has 10 residues. Germline V gene sequence: CDR1 SNHLY, CDR2 FYNNEI. The CDR3 spells CASSGVEQYF. The CDR3 DNA sequence: TGTGCCAGCAGTGGAGTAGAGCAGTACTTC.

This clonotype has a count of ten or more. The chain uses TRBV20-1 and TRBJ1-2; D is uncertain. V lost 6 bases to trimming and J lost 2 bases, with 22 bases between them. This CDR3 has 16 residues. CDR1 and CDR2 (germline): DFQATT, SNEGSKA (reference sequence). The CDR3 DNA follows: TGCAGTGCCCCTAAGTGGCTTCGGACGGGAAACTATGGCTACACCTTC. Residues: CSAPKWLRTGNYGYTF.

This clonotype showed up just a few times. The chain uses TRBV3-1 and TRBJ1-3; D remains unclear. The germline gives CDR1 LGHDT, CDR2 YNNKEL (reference sequence). The CDR3 consists of 16 residues. V was shortened by 3 bases and J by 2 bases, with 14 bases between the two germline ends. The CDR3 DNA follows: TGTGCCAGCAGCCACCGCTTCGCAGATGCTGGAAACACCATATATTTT. It specifies CASSHRFADAGNTIYF.

This clonotype has more than one count but fewer than ten. The chain joins TRBV7-2 to TRBJ2-5; the D is unclear. The ends were cut back, 3 bases at V and 0 bases at J, with 5 bases in the middle. Germline CDR1 is SGHTA and CDR2 is FQGNSA. The CDR3 length is 13 residues. In DNA, the CDR3 is TGTGCCAGCAGCTTTAGAAACCAAGAGACCCAGTACTTC. As protein: CASSFRNQETQYF.

This clonotype was found many times. The rearrangement links TRBV7-2 to TRBJ1-2; D gene ambiguous. The V end was cut by 5 bases, the J end by 2 bases, with 18 bases between. Germline lookup yields CDR1 SGHTA and CDR2 FQGNSA. This CDR3 has 16 residues. The CDR3 sequence is CASSTEVNTINYGYTF. CDR3 in DNA: TGTGCCAGCAGCACGGAAGTCAATACCATAAACTATGGCTACACCTTC.